These 2 T cell receptor beta chains were all obtained from the same sample, sequenced in a study of blood T cell repertoires in COVID-19. Profiling relied on immunoSEQ multiplex PCR, and the TCRdb table lists in-frame clones only, not all of them. The data show around 150,000 clones, around 90% seen once. The sample taken for sequencing was peripheral blood. The receptors derive from a man in his 60s with acute or convalescent COVID-19.

This chain joins TRBV9 and TRBJ2-7, with D possibly matching TRBD2 (6 bases). The CDR3 spans 15 residues. The V gene lost 0 bases and the J gene lost 0 bases, with 10 bases spanning the gap. Germline CDR1 reads SGDLS; CDR2 reads YYNGEE. CDR3 coding DNA: TGTGCCAGCAGCGTAGAGAGCGGGCCCTCCTACGAGCAGTACTTC. Its translation: CASSVESGPSYEQYF.

This clone has more than one count but fewer than ten. The chain has TRBV15 and TRBJ2-7, with D perhaps matching TRBD2 (5 bases). From germline, CDR1 is LNHNV and CDR2 YYDKDF (reference sequence). The CDR3 is made up of 14 amino acids. Trimming left V 8 bases short and J 0 bases short, with 14 bases between. The CDR3 loop is CATRDGLSSYEQYF. The CDR3 DNA sequence: TGTGCCACCCGCGACGGACTGAGCTCCTACGAGCAGTACTTC.